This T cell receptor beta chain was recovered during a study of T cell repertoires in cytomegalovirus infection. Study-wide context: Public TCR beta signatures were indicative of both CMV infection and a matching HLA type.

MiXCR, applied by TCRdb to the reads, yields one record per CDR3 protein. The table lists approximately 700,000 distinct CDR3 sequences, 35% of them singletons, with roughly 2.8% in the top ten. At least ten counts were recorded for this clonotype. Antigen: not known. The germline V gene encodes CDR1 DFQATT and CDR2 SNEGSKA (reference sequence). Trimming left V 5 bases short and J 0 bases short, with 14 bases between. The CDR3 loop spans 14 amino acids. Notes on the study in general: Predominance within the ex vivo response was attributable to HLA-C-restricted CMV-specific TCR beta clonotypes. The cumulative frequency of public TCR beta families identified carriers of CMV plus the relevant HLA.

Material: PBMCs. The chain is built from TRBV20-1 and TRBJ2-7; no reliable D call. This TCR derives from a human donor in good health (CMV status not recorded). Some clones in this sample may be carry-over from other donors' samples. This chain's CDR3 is CSASNGPISYEQYF. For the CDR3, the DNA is TGCAGTGCTTCAAACGGGCCGATCTCCTACGAGCAGTACTTC.